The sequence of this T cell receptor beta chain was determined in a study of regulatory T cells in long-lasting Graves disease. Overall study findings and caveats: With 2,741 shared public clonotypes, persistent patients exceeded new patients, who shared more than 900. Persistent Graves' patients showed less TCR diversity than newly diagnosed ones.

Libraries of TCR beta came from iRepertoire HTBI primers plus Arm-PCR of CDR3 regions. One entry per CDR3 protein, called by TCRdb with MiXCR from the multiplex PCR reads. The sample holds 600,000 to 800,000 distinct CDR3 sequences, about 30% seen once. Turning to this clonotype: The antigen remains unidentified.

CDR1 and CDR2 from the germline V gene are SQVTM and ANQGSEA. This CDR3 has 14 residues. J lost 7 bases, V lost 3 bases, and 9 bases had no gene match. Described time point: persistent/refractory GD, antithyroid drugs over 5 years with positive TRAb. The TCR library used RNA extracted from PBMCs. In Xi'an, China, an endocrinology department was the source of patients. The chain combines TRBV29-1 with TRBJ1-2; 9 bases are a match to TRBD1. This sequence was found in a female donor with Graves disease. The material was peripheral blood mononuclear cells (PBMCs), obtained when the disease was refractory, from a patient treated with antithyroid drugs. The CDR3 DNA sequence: TGCAGCGTTGACGTAGGACAGGGGTTGGGTGGCTACACCTTC. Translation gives CSVDVGQGLGGYTF.